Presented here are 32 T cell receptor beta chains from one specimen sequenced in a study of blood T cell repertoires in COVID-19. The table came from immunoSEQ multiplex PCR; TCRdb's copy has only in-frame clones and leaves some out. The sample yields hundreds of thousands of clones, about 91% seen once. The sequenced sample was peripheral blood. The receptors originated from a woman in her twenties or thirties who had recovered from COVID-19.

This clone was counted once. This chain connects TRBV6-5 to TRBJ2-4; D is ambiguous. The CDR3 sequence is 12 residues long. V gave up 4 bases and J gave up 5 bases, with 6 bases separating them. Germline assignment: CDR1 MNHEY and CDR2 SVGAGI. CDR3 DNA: TGTGCCAGCAGTTTCCAGGAAAACATTCAGTACTTC. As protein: CASSFQENIQYF.

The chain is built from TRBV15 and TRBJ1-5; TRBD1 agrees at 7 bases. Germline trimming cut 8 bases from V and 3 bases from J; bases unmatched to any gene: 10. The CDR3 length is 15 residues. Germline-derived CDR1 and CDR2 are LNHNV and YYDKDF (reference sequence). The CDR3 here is CATSDWDSFNQPQHF. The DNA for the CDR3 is TGTGCCACCTCAGATTGGGACAGCTTCAATCAGCCCCAGCATTTT.

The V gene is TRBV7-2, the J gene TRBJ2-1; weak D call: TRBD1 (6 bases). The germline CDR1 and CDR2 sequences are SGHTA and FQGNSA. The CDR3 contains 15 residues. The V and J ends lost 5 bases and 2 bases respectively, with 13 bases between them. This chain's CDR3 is CASSTGTPTYNEQFF. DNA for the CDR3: TGTGCCAGCAGCACCGGGACACCGACCTACAATGAGCAGTTCTTC.

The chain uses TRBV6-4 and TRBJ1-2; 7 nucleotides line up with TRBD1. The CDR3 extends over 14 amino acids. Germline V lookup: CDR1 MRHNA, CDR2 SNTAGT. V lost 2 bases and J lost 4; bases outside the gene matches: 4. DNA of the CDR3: TGTGCCAGCAGTGACGGGAGACAGGGCTATGGCTACACCTTC. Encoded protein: CASSDGRQGYGYTF.

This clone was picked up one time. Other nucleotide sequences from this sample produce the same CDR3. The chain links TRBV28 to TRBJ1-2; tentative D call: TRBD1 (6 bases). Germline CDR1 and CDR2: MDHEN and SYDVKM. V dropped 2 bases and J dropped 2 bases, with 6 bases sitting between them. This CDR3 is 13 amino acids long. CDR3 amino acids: CASSLTGNYGYTF. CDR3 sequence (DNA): TGTGCCAGCAGTTTAACAGGGAACTATGGCTACACCTTC.

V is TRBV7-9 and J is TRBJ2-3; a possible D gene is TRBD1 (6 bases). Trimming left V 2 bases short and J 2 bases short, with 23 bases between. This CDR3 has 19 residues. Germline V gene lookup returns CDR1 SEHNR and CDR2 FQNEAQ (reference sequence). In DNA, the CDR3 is TGTGCCAGCAGCTTACCAACTAGAACAGGGAATACGTTCACAGATACGCAGTATTTT. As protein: CASSLPTRTGNTFTDTQYF.

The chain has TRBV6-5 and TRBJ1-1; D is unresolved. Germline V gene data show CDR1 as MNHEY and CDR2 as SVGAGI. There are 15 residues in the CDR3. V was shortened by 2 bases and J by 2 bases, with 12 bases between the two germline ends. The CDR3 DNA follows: TGTGCCAGCAGTTACGGTTTGCACAGAAACACTGAAGCTTTCTTT. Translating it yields CASSYGLHRNTEAFF.

For the CDR3, the DNA is TGTGCCAGCAGCTTGACGTCCGACGGGGGAGGGTCACCCCTCCACTTT. It specifies CASSLTSDGGGSPLHF. The V gene is TRBV5-6, the J gene TRBJ1-6; a weak D match, TRBD1 (5 bases). Trimming took off 1 base at V and 10 bases at J, with 18 bases between the two ends. CDR1 and CDR2 from the germline V gene are SGHDT and YYEEEE. The CDR3 runs 16 residues.

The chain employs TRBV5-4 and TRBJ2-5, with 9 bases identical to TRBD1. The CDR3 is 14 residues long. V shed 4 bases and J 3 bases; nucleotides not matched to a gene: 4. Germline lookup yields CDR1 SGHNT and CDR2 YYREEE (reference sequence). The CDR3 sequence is CASSRGDREETQYF. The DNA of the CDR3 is TGTGCCAGCAGCCGGGGGGACAGGGAAGAGACCCAGTACTTC.

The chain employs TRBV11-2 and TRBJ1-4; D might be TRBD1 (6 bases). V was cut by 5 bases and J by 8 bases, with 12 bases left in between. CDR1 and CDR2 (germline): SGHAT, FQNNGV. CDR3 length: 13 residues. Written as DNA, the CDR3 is TGTGCCAGCAGCCCGGGGGGCGGGGAAAAACTGTTTTTT. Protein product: CASSPGGGEKLFF. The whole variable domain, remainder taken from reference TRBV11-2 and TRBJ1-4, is EAGVAQSPRYKIIEKRQSVAFWCNPISGHATLYWYQQILGQGPKLLIQFQNNGVVDDSQLPKDRFSAERLKGVDSTLKIQPAKLEDSAVYLCASSPGGGEKLFFGSGTQLSVL.

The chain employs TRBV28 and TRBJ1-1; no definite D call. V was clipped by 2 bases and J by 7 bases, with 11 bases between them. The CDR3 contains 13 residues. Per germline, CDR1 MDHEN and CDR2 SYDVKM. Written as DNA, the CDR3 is TGTGCCAGCAGTTTACAATCCGCAGGTGAAGCTTTCTTT. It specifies CASSLQSAGEAFF.

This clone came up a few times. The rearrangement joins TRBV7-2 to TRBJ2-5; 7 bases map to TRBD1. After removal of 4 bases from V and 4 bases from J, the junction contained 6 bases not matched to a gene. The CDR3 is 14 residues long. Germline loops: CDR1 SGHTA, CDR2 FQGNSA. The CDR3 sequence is CASSSNRGRETQYF. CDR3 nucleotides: TGTGCCAGCAGCTCTAACAGGGGAAGAGAGACCCAGTACTTC.

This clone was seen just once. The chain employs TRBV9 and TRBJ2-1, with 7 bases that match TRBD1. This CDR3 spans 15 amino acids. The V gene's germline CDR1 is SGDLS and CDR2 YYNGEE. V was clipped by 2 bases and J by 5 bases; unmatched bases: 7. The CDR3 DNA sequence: TGTGCCAGCAGCGTCGGGGCAGGGGGTAACAATGAGCAGTTCTTC. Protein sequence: CASSVGAGGNNEQFF. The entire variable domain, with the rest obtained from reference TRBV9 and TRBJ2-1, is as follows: DSGVTQTPKHLITATGQRVTLRCSPRSGDLSVYWYQQSLDQGLQFLIQYYNGEERAKGNILERFSAQQFPDLHSELNLSSLELGDSALYFCASSVGAGGNNEQFFGPGTRLTVL.

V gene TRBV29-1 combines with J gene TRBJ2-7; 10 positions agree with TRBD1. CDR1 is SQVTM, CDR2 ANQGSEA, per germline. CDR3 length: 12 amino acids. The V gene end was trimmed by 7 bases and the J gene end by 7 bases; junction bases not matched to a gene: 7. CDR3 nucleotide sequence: TGCAGCGCTCGACAGGGGGCAGGGGAGCAGTACTTC. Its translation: CSARQGAGEQYF.

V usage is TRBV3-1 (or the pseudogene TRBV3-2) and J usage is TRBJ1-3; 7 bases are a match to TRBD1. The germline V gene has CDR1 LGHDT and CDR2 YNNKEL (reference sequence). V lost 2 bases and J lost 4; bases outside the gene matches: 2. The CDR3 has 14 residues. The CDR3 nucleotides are TGTGCCAGCAGCCAAAACAGGGGAGGAAACACCATATATTTT. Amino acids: CASSQNRGGNTIYF.

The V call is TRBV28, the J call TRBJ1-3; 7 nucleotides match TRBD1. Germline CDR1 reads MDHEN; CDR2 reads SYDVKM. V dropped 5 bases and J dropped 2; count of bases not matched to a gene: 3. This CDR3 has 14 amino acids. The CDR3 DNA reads TGTGCCAGCAGTCCCCAGGGGGCTGGAAACACCATATATTTT. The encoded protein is CASSPQGAGNTIYF. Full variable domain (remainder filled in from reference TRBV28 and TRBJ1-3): DVKVTQSSRYLVKRTGEKVFLECVQDMDHENMFWYRQDPGLGLRLIYFSYDVKMKEKGDIPEGYSVSREKKERFSLILESASTNQTSMYLCASSPQGAGNTIYFGEGSWLTVV.

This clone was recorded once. CDR3 in DNA: TGTGCCAGCAGAGAGGGGGATTACCAAACCTACGAGCAGTACTTC. Translated, it gives CASREGDYQTYEQYF. The chain combines TRBV2 with TRBJ2-7; maybe TRBD1 (6 bases). The ends were cut back, 6 bases at V and 2 bases at J, with 17 bases in the middle. This CDR3 is built from 15 residues. CDR1 is SNHLY and CDR2 is FYNNEI in the germline V gene.

In nucleotides, the CDR3 is TGTGCCAGCTCACCTTGGACAGGGGATGATACAGATACGCAGTATTTT. Encoded protein: CASSPWTGDDTDTQYF. J is TRBJ2-3 and V is TRBV18; 9 nucleotides line up with TRBD1. V was clipped by 3 bases and J by 3 bases; unmatched bases: 7. The V gene's germline CDR1 is KGHSH and CDR2 LQKENI. The CDR3 is 16 residues long.

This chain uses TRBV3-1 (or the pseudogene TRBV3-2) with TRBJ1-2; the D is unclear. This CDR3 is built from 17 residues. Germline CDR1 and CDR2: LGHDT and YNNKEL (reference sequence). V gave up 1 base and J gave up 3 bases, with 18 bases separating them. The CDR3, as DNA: TGTGCCAGCAGCCAAGGTTCTATTGTGGGCTGGCACTATGGCTACACCTTC. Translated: CASSQGSIVGWHYGYTF.

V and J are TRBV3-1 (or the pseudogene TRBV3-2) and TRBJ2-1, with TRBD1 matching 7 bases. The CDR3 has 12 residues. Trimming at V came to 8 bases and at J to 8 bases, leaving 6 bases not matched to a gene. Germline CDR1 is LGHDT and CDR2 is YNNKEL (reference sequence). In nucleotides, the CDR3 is TGTGCCAGCTCATACAGGGGAGATGAGCAGTTCTTC. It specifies CASSYRGDEQFF.

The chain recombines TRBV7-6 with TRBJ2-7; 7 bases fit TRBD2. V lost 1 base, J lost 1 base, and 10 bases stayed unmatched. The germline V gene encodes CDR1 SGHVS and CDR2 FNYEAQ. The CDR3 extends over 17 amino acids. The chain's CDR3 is CASSLGPSSGRSYEQYF. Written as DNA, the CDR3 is TGTGCCAGCAGCTTAGGGCCCTCTAGCGGACGATCCTACGAGCAGTACTTC.

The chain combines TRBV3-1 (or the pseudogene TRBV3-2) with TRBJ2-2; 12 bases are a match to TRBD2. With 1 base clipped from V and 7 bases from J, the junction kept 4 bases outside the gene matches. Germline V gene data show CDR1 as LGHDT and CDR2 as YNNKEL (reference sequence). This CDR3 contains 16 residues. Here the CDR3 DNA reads TGTGCCAGCAGCCAAGCTAGCGGGGGGGCAATCGGGGAGCTGTTTTTT. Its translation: CASSQASGGAIGELFF.

This CDR3 is CASSFPQGLYEQYF. The CDR3 DNA sequence: TGTGCCAGCAGCTTTCCGCAGGGTCTCTACGAGCAGTACTTC. The rearrangement links TRBV5-8 to TRBJ2-7, with D possibly matching TRBD1 (5 bases). The germline V and J ends were trimmed by 2 bases and 3 bases, with 12 bases remaining between them. CDR1 is SGHTS, CDR2 YDEGEE, per germline. The CDR3 is 14 residues long.

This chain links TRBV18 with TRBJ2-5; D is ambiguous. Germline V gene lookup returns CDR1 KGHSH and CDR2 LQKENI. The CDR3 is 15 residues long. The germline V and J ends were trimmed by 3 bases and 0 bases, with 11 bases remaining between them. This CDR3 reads CASSPLLVNQETQYF. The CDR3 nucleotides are TGTGCCAGCTCACCGTTATTAGTAAACCAAGAGACCCAGTACTTC.

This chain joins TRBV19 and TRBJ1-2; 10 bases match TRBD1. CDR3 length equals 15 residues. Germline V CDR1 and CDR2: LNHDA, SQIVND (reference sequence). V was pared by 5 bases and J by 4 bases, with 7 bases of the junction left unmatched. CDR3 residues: CASSARDRGAYGYTF. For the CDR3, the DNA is TGTGCCAGTAGTGCCAGGGACAGGGGTGCCTATGGCTACACCTTC.

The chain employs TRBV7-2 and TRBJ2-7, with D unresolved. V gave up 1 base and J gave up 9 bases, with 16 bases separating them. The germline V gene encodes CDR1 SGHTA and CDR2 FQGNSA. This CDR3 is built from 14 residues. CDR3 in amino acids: CASSLEASQSGQYF. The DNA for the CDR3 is TGTGCCAGCAGCTTAGAGGCTAGTCAGTCTGGGCAGTACTTC.

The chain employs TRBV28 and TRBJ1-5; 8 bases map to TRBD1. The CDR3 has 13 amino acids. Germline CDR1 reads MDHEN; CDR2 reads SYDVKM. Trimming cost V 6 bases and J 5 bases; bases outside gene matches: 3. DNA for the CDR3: TGTGCCAGCAGGGCAGGGGGCTATCAGCCCCAGCATTTT. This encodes CASRAGGYQPQHF.

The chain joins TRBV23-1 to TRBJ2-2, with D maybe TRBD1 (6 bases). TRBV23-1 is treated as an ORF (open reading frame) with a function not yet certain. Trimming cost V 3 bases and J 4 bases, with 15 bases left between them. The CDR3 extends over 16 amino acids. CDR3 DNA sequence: TGCGCCAGCAGTCACCCGCCGGGACATATCACCGGGGAGCTGTTTTTT. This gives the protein CASSHPPGHITGELFF.

This CDR3 is CASSHQPGQYTGELFF. The CDR3 region has the DNA TGCGCCAGCAGCCATCAACCGGGACAGTACACCGGGGAGCTGTTTTTT. The chain links TRBV4-1 to TRBJ2-2; TRBD1 agrees at 7 bases. Germline CDR1 is MGHRA and CDR2 is YSYEKL. The CDR3 contains 16 residues. With V trimmed by 3 bases and J by 3 bases, 7 bases remained unmatched.

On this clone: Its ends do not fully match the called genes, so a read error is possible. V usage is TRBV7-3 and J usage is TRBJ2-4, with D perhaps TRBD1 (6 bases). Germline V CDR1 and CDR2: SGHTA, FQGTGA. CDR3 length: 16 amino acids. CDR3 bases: TGTGCCAGCAGATTAACCGGGACACAAAGGCGGAACATTCAGTACTTC. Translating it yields CASRLTGTQRRNIQYF.

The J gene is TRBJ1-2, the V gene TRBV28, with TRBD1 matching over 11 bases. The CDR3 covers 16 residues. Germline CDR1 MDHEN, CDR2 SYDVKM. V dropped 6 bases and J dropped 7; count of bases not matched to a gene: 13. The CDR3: CASSPRRGQGAFGYTF. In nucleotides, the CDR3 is TGTGCCAGCAGCCCCCGCCGAGGACAGGGGGCATTTGGCTACACCTTC.

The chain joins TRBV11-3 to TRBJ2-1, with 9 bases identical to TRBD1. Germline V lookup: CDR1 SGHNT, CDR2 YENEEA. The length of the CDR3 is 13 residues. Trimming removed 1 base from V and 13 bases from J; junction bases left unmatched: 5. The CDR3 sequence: CASSLGRTGVQFF. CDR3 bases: TGTGCCAGCAGCTTAGGTAGGACAGGGGTTCAGTTCTTC.